This TCR beta chain appears in the sequencing data of a study of T cells after yellow fever vaccination (dated by TCRdb to the late 2010s). The study in broad terms: Libraries from fractions with low cell numbers were prepared with the SMART-Seq v4 Ultra Low Input RNA kit. Blood was collected at multiple timepoints before and after primary and secondary immunization, and bulk PBMC replicates and cell subsets were isolated. To follow T-cell clones before and after both primary and booster YFV17D yellow fever vaccination, bulk TCR alpha and beta repertoires underwent longitudinal sequencing. The cohort comprised two healthy male donors, one aged 18 to 30 and one aged 30 to 40 years.

Beyond this particular receptor, the publication reports: After the booster, most of the clones that had expanded following primary vaccination were detected again (about 95% of CD4 and roughly nine tenths of CD8), which suggests that memory was broadly maintained. Computational filtering was needed because FACS-sorted repertoires could contain abundant contaminating clonotypes from the bulk population. Because the study included only two donors, the extent to which the findings can be generalized is limited. A small share of clonotypes was detected in both CD4 and CD8 compartments, with the overlap likely arising from convergent recombination. The secondary T-cell response was found to be weaker but faster than the primary response, with a peak reached on day 5 rather than on day 15.

Interpreted using the paper, the treatment or condition label stands for: live attenuated yellow fever vaccine strain. At each blood-draw timepoint, two biological replicates of bulk PBMCs were collected. PBMCs were isolated from peripheral blood using a standard Ficoll-Paque protocol. TriZol was used to extract RNA from bulk PBMCs, from CD4 and CD8 fractions, and from dextramer-positive and dextramer-negative fractions. TCR cDNA was made using 5'RACE template switching, a step that added a universal primer site and unique molecular identifiers. Priming for cDNA synthesis came from both the TCR alpha and TCR beta constant segments. Libraries were amplified in two PCR steps, with sample barcodes and sequencing adapters added in the second step. Sequencing of libraries was performed on Illumina HiSeq 2500 (2x100 bp) or NovaSeq (2x150 bp). From the authors' description of their analysis: Reads were demultiplexed and collapsed into UMI consensus sequences with MIGEC, and V(D)J alignment was performed with MiXCR. Clonotypes responding to the vaccine were identified with edgeR on replicate PBMC samples, with the criteria of FDR below 0.01 and a log2 fold change above 5 up to day 15. CD4 or CD8 identity was assigned to each bulk clonotype according to whether the clonotype was present at higher abundance in the sequenced CD4 repertoire or the sequenced CD8 repertoire. TCRdb cleaned the public reads at Q25 with fastp, built clones with MiXCR and kept in-frame beta chains. Each record represents a unique CDR3 protein, reported with the most common genes and DNA among its rows. What appears here as the V and J calls and clone size reflects TCRdb's work, not the paper's. A total of 450,000 to 600,000 distinct CDR3 sequences appear in this sample, roughly a sixth of them only once. 17% of the sample belongs to the ten largest clones.

Remarks on this clonotype: The antigen it recognizes is unknown. No per-base quality is available; no much larger clone lies one base away.

Specimen: PBMCs, collected roughly 5 days after the first yellow fever vaccination. The source is a man aged 18 to 29 who received the YFV17D yellow fever vaccine.

The CDR3 has the sequence CSVEDRGEETQYF. The nucleotide sequence reads as follows: TGCAGCGTTGAAGATCGGGGTGAAGAGACCCAGTACTTC. The chain couples TRBV29-1 to TRBJ2-5; TRBD2 could be the D gene, as 5 bases match. From a lookup of the germline V gene, CDR1 and CDR2 are SQVTM and ANQGSEA. V gives up 0 bases and J gives up 3 bases, and the segment between their germline ends measures 8 bases. From its cysteine to its phenylalanine, the CDR3 spans 13 amino acids. This entry keeps only the CDR3 DNA: 39 bases, framed from base 1.